What follows are 5 T cell receptor beta chains derived from one specimen sequenced in a study of Ad26.COV2.S vaccination and SARS-CoV-2 variants. The method was immunoSEQ multiplex PCR; TCRdb's version includes in-frame clones alone and lacks a portion of them. The table lists a few hundred thousand clones, 88% of them singletons. The treatment: around 19 received Ad26.COV2.S at low or high dose, single or two shots; 5 received placebo; per-sample allocation not given. Sampling took place 63 days after the first vaccine or placebo injection. Sample: peripheral blood, taken in a trial of Ad26.COV2.S vaccine versus placebo. These receptors came from a person aged 18 to 59 who received the Ad26.COV2.S COVID-19 vaccine or a placebo.

This clone came up a few times. The V and J genes are TRBV18 and TRBJ1-1; D is unresolved. V shed 4 bases and J shed 1 base, with 13 bases lying between them. Germline assignment: CDR1 KGHSH and CDR2 LQKENI. The CDR3 is made up of 15 amino acids. This chain's CDR3 is CASSLAYGPNTEAFF. The CDR3 coding sequence is TGTGCCAGCTCACTTGCATACGGACCGAACACTGAAGCTTTCTTT.

The CDR3, as DNA: TGTGCCAGCAGCTTAGACGGGGCTAGCAATCAGCCCCAGCATTTT. This translates into CASSLDGASNQPQHF. The rearrangement uses TRBV11-2 and TRBJ1-5, with D perhaps matching TRBD1 (5 bases). Trimming cost V 0 bases and J 0 bases, with 6 bases left between them. The CDR3 runs 15 residues. Germline V gene lookup returns CDR1 SGHAT and CDR2 FQNNGV. Full variable domain (outside the CDR3, taken from reference TRBV11-2 and TRBJ1-5): EAGVAQSPRYKIIEKRQSVAFWCNPISGHATLYWYQQILGQGPKLLIQFQNNGVVDDSQLPKDRFSAERLKGVDSTLKIQPAKLEDSAVYLCASSLDGASNQPQHFGDGTRLSIL.

This chain joins TRBV27 and TRBJ2-7, with D uncertain. The CDR3 is made up of 13 amino acids. The germline CDR1 and CDR2 sequences are MNHEY and SMNVEV (reference sequence). V gave up 0 bases and J gave up 1 base, with 4 bases separating them. CDR3 sequence: CASSLSVSYEQYF. CDR3 DNA: TGTGCCAGCAGTTTATCGGTTTCCTACGAGCAGTACTTC.

V gene TRBV7-9 combines with J gene TRBJ2-4; 10 bases agree with TRBD1. The germline V gene has CDR1 SEHNR and CDR2 FQNEAQ (reference sequence). J was trimmed by 11 bases and V by 1 base; bases with no gene match: 2. CDR3 length equals 13 residues. CDR3 amino acids: CASSLGQGAFQYF. CDR3 nucleotides: TGTGCCAGCAGCTTAGGACAGGGGGCTTTTCAGTACTTC.

The gene calls are TRBV5-4 and TRBJ1-2; D perhaps matches TRBD1 (5 bases). The CDR3 covers 17 residues. Germline-derived CDR1 and CDR2 are SGHNT and YYREEE (reference sequence). Trimming took off 5 bases at V and 1 base at J, with 21 bases between the two ends. The CDR3 DNA reads as TGTGCCAGCAGACGACCCTCCCGGGGGACGGATAACTATGGCTACACCTTC. Protein product: CASRRPSRGTDNYGYTF.